This T cell receptor (beta chain) is from a study of T cells in Graves' hyperthyroidism and ophthalmopathy. Stable Graves' hyperthyroidism denoted no ophthalmopathy progression over 18 months. The patients, who ranged from 18 to 65 in age, presented with newly diagnosed hyperthyroidism lasting under 2 months. Source material for PBMCs was 10 ml fresh peripheral blood. Per germline, CDR1 DFQATT and CDR2 SNEGSKA (reference sequence). Trimming at V came to 3 bases and at J to 2 bases, leaving 7 bases not matched to a gene. This CDR3 has 15 amino acids. As regards this clonotype: The antigen is undetermined.

The source material, RNA transcripts, was used to amplify TCR beta CDR3 regions. HTBI primers were the set used in a first-round RT-PCR of the TCR CDR3. One entry per CDR3 protein, called by TCRdb with MiXCR from the multiplex PCR reads. The repertoire has a few hundred thousand distinct CDR3 sequences, 20% to 30% of them found once; the top ten carry over 70%. Study outcomes and limitations: Expanded thyroid clonotypes (above 0.001) were mostly also found in blood.

The sample was blood. The clonotype comes from a man aged 45-65 years with Graves' hyperthyroidism. The chain carries TRBV20-1 and TRBJ2-5; 9 positions match TRBD2. As DNA, the CDR3 is TGCAGTGCTAGCCCGTGGGCGGGAGGGCAAGAGACCCAGTACTTC. Translation: CSASPWAGGQETQYF.